The source of this T cell receptor beta chain is a study of T cell responses to AZD1222 COVID-19 vaccine. General observations from the study: Across the whole spike, CD4 TCRs peaked at regions 160-218 and 743-854.

Sequencing was performed with immunoSEQ multiplex PCR; in TCRdb, only in-frame clones are kept and a portion is missing. This table holds some 150,000 clones, around 89% found once. The germline CDR1 and CDR2 sequences are SGDLS and YYNGEE. This CDR3 spans 16 amino acids. The V and J ends lost 6 bases and 4 bases respectively, with 20 bases between them. As concerns this clone: Its specificity is unknown.

The V and J genes are TRBV9 and TRBJ2-1; the D gene is possibly TRBD2 (5 bases). The receptor was derived from an adult in good health. The input for sequencing was peripheral blood, taken on day 0 of AZD1222 vaccination. The CDR3 loop reads CASTPGFRDAYNEQFF. The CDR3 DNA reads TGTGCCAGCACCCCGGGATTCCGGGATGCATACAATGAGCAGTTCTTC.